What follows are 6 T cell receptor beta chains derived from one specimen sequenced in a study of blood T cell repertoires in COVID-19. TCRdb's copy holds only in-frame clones and misses some; the assay was immunoSEQ multiplex PCR. The data contain 140,000 to 150,000 clones, about nine tenths of them singletons. Material: PBMCs or T cells enriched from blood (not recorded which). The receptors derive from a woman aged 35 to 49 who had been exposed to COVID-19.

This clone was observed once. The V gene is TRBV6-5, the J gene TRBJ2-5; D may be TRBD2 (5 bases). CDR1 and CDR2 from the germline V gene are MNHEY and SVGAGI. CDR3 length: 14 amino acids. Between the trimmed V and J ends, which lost 8 bases and 3 bases, there was a span of 16 bases. CDR3 bases: TGTGCCAGCCACCCCCCCGAGAGGGAAGAGACCCAGTACTTC. Translated: CASHPPEREETQYF.

V is TRBV3-1 (or the pseudogene TRBV3-2) and J is TRBJ2-5, with TRBD1 identical over 9 bases. Germline CDR1 and CDR2: LGHDT and YNNKEL (reference sequence). The ends lost 5 bases at V and 5 bases at J; junction bases unmatched: 15. This CDR3 is 17 amino acids long. CDR3 bases: TGTGCCAGCAGCATACGGACAGGGGCGCCGAGGGAGGAGACCCAGTACTTC. Protein product: CASSIRTGAPREETQYF.

This clone has just one count. The V call is TRBV6-5, the J call TRBJ1-2; the D gene is possibly TRBD1 (6 bases). CDR3 length equals 15 residues. Germline loops: CDR1 MNHEY, CDR2 SVGAGI. The ends were cut back, 10 bases at V and 0 bases at J, with 18 bases in the middle. CDR3 DNA sequence: TGTGCCACCAGGACAGCTACGACGTCTAACTATGGCTACACCTTC. It specifies CATRTATTSNYGYTF.

The V call is TRBV5-1, the J call TRBJ1-2, with 8 bases that match TRBD1. Trimming cost V 0 bases and J 7 bases; bases outside gene matches: 8. Germline CDR1 is SGHRS and CDR2 is YFSETQ. The CDR3 loop spans 15 amino acids. In DNA, the CDR3 is TGCGCCAGCAGCTTGGGCGGACAGGGAGAGGGTGGCTACACCTTC. It yields the protein CASSLGGQGEGGYTF.

The rearrangement links TRBV13 to TRBJ1-6, with D unclear. With 0 bases removed from V and 8 bases from J, the gap between germline ends came to 8 bases. Germline V lookup: CDR1 PRHDT, CDR2 FYEKMQ (reference sequence). The CDR3 consists of 14 residues. The CDR3 nucleotides read TGTGCCAGCAGCTTAGGGGTCCTAGATTCACCCCTCCACTTT. Protein: CASSLGVLDSPLHF.

V gene TRBV5-1 combines with J gene TRBJ2-1, with a weak D call TRBD2 (7 bases). This CDR3 contains 15 residues. From germline, CDR1 is SGHRS and CDR2 YFSETQ. V dropped 3 bases and J dropped 3 bases, with 13 bases sitting between them. The CDR3 protein is CASSSPGGHYNEQFF. CDR3 nucleotide sequence: TGCGCCAGCAGCTCTCCGGGGGGCCACTACAATGAGCAGTTCTTC.